The present entry profiles one TCR beta chain with its context. This sample was included in a study of T cell responses to AZD1222 COVID-19 vaccine. The CDR3 sequence is 15 residues long. The trim removed 5 bases at V and 5 bases at J, leaving 10 bases unmatched. Germline V gene sequence: CDR1 SGHAT, CDR2 FQNNGV. The repertoire was sequenced with immunoSEQ multiplex PCR; TCRdb's copy has only in-frame clones and lacks some. In the table there are fewer than 95,000 clones, 80% to 95% of which are singletons. This TCR was recovered from an adult who received the AZD1222 COVID-19 vaccine. This rearrangement joins TRBV11-2 to TRBJ1-1; 8 bases agree with TRBD1. The sample was peripheral blood, taken 28 days after the second AZD1222 dose. Here the CDR3 DNA reads TGTGCCAGCAGCAATGCCGGGACAGGAGGGACTGAAGCTTTCTTT. Translated, it gives CASSNAGTGGTEAFF.